The 19 T cell receptor beta chains given below trace back to one sample, sequenced in a study of CXCR3-negative and CXCR3-positive naive CD8 T cells. The antigens for these receptors are not known. The authors made the TRB cDNA libraries by 5' RACE using UMI labels. With the 5' RACE reads reprocessed, TCRdb shows one record per CDR3 protein and no DNA. The sample shows under 3,500 distinct CDR3 sequences, and roughly 2.2% sits with its ten largest clones. Study conclusions and caveats: TRB CDR3s were more hydrophobic in CXCR3-positive than in CXCR3-negative naive cells.

The material sequenced was naive CXCR3+ CD8+ T cells from blood. Subset here: CD45RO-CCR7+CD27+CD95- naive CD8+ T cells expressing CXCR3 (TNR3+). Receptors were obtained from a human donor in good health. Some clones in this sample may be carry-over from other donors' samples.

In terms of frequency, this clonotype is medium-sized. The chain couples TRBV27 to TRBJ2-1; TCRdb returns TRBD1, unconfirmable since there is no DNA. CDR3 size: 14 residues. The germline V gene has CDR1 MNHEY and CDR2 SMNVEV (reference sequence). The CDR3 reads CASSRDRVPTEQFF.

This clonotype is classed as medium-sized (0.01 to 0.1%) by frequency. This chain connects TRBV6-5 to TRBJ2-2; TCRdb designates TRBD1, a call that cannot be tested without DNA. The CDR3 spans 15 residues. CDR1 is MNHEY and CDR2 is SVGAGI in the germline V gene. The CDR3: CASSPEQGGSGELFF.

The chain uses TRBV6-2 or TRBV6-3 and TRBJ2-1. This CDR3 has 14 amino acids. Germline assignment: CDR1 MNHEY and CDR2 SVGEGT. The CDR3 sequence is CASSYFGVPNEQFF.

This clonotype is classed as medium-sized by frequency. This chain joins TRBV29-1 and TRBJ1-1. Germline CDR1 SQVTM, CDR2 ANQGSEA. The CDR3 consists of 12 residues. The CDR3 sequence: CSVQFMNTEAFF.

This clonotype is medium-sized by frequency. The gene calls are TRBV27 and TRBJ1-1. The CDR3 is 12 amino acids. Germline CDR1 and CDR2: MNHEY and SMNVEV (reference sequence). This CDR3 is CASNGLGTEAFF.

Measured by frequency, this clonotype is medium-sized. The chain joins TRBV27 to TRBJ1-5. Germline CDR1 MNHEY, CDR2 SMNVEV (reference sequence). The CDR3 sequence is 12 residues long. CDR3 in amino acids: CASSFGGQPQHF.

Its frequency marks this clonotype as medium-sized. V is TRBV19 and J is TRBJ2-3. The CDR3 consists of 15 residues. Germline CDR1 LNHDA, CDR2 SQIVND (reference sequence). CDR3 amino acids: CASSIGGNPTDTQYF.

This rearrangement joins TRBV10-2 to TRBJ2-3; TCRdb's assignment of TRBD1 cannot be checked, as there is no DNA. Germline V lookup: CDR1 WSHSY, CDR2 SAAADI. The CDR3 loop spans 15 amino acids. CDR3 protein: CVSSEARRSTDTQYF.

This clonotype shows up as medium-sized by frequency. The chain recombines TRBV10-3 with TRBJ1-5. Looked up from germline, CDR1 is ENHRY and CDR2 is SYGVKD. CDR3 length: 13 residues. The CDR3 here is CAISEGYNQPQHF.

V usage is TRBV11-2 and J usage is TRBJ1-4; TCRdb picks TRBD1, but there is no DNA to check that call. The CDR3 totals 17 residues. CDR1 is SGHAT, CDR2 FQNNGV, per germline. The CDR3 loop is CASSLVPGGAPNEKLFF.

Frequency places this clonotype as medium-sized. This chain uses TRBV6-5 with TRBJ2-7; the D gene TCRdb calls, TRBD1, cannot be checked with no DNA. The CDR3 runs to 13 residues. The germline V gene encodes CDR1 MNHEY and CDR2 SVGAGI. The CDR3 sequence: CASSYEGHYEQYF.

Judged by frequency, this clonotype is large. The rearrangement links TRBV27 to TRBJ1-1; TCRdb calls TRBD1, which cannot be checked without DNA. The CDR3 totals 16 residues. The germline CDR1 and CDR2 sequences are MNHEY and SMNVEV (reference sequence). The CDR3 spells CASTATGGVLTTEAFF.

In terms of frequency, this clonotype is medium-sized. This sequence joins TRBV19 and TRBJ1-1; TCRdb proposes TRBD1, but this gene call is untestable without DNA. The germline gives CDR1 LNHDA, CDR2 SQIVND (reference sequence). The CDR3 length is 14 residues. The CDR3 loop is CASSLGTSNTEAFF.

This clonotype registers medium-sized by frequency. V is TRBV7-2 and J is TRBJ2-3; TCRdb designates TRBD1, a call that cannot be tested without DNA. Germline CDR1 reads SGHTA; CDR2 reads FQGNSA. The CDR3 is made up of 15 amino acids. The CDR3 sequence: CASSPRVIRTDTQYF.

According to its frequency, this clonotype is medium-sized (0.01 to 0.1%). V gene TRBV4-1 combines with J gene TRBJ2-1. The CDR3 is 15 amino acids. The germline V gene encodes CDR1 MGHRA and CDR2 YSYEKL. The CDR3 here is CASSPDFGPNNEQFF.

Judged by frequency, this clonotype is medium-sized. The chain recombines TRBV7-9 with TRBJ2-1; no DNA is available, so the TRBD1 call from TCRdb remains unchecked. Germline V gene data show CDR1 as SEHNR and CDR2 as FQNEAQ (reference sequence). The length of the CDR3 is 15 residues. The CDR3 here is CASSLVTGDHNEQFF. The variable domain in full, with the rest retrieved from reference TRBV7-9 and TRBJ2-1, is DTGVSQNPRHKITKRGQNVTFRCDPISEHNRLYWYRQTLGQGPEFLTYFQNEAQLEKSRLLSDRFSAERPKGSFSTLEIQRTEQGDSAMYLCASSLVTGDHNEQFFGPGTRLTVL.

This clonotype is medium-sized (0.01 to 0.1%) by frequency. This chain links TRBV29-1 with TRBJ2-3; absent DNA, TCRdb's TRBD1 call cannot be checked. Germline V lookup: CDR1 SQVTM, CDR2 ANQGSEA. This CDR3 comprises 14 residues. The CDR3 sequence: CSVEIQGGTDTQYF.

Measured by frequency, this clonotype is medium-sized. The chain carries TRBV6-5 and TRBJ1-2; TCRdb lists TRBD1, though no DNA is available to test this call. The CDR3 contains 15 residues. From germline, CDR1 is MNHEY and CDR2 SVGAGI. Here the CDR3 reads CASSYSQGFVYGYTF.

This clonotype shows up as medium-sized (0.01 to 0.1%) by frequency. The rearrangement links TRBV29-1 to TRBJ2-3; TCRdb picks TRBD2, but there is no DNA to check that call. In germline, CDR1 is SQVTM, CDR2 ANQGSEA. The CDR3 loop spans 16 amino acids. CDR3 protein: CSVGLEVHPSTDTQYF.